The rows below give T cell receptor beta chains drawn from one sample of a study of B cell selection in AIRE deficiency. The table came from immunoSEQ multiplex PCR; TCRdb's copy has only in-frame clones and leaves some out. The table shows fewer than 30,000 clones, with around 97% occurring only once. The sequencing sample was made of CD4+CD127+ conventional T cells sorted from PBMCs. These receptors came from a human donor in good health. CDR3s include the opening cysteine and the closing phenylalanine or tryptophan. Each record gives: clone size, V gene, CDR3 protein. A clone size is listed for some rows: how often the clone was seen (once, few, many), or a class if it is expanded.

size: -
V: TRBV28
CDR3: CASRGTEPLGEQYF

size: -
V: TRBV5-1
CDR3: CASSVTASGRASEQFF

size: -
V: TRBV29-1
CDR3: CSVEVRSNNYEQYF

size: -
V: TRBV6-5
CDR3: CASTPSRQKTYEQYF

size: -
V: TRBV7-6
CDR3: CASSYPGTGGGETQYF

size: -
V: TRBV5-1
CDR3: CASSLSKTLPNTQYF

size: -
V: TRBV5-5
CDR3: CASSLAEGYDYGYTF

size: -
V: TRBV6-8
CDR3: CASSESTLQHF

size: -
V: TRBV7-8
CDR3: CASSSRGSNQPQHF

size: -
V: TRBV30
CDR3: CAWEAGVGYNEQFF

size: -
V: TRBV4-1
CDR3: CASSQDGNYGYTF

size: -
V: TRBV6-1
CDR3: CASCYNRGGNYGYTF

size: -
V: TRBV19
CDR3: CASSMIDNEQFF

size: -
V: TRBV23-1
CDR3: CASSPESRGQPQHF

size: -
V: TRBV5-4
CDR3: CASSHARGTEAFF

size: -
V: TRBV28
CDR3: CASSSLLPGELFF

size: once
V: TRBV28
CDR3: CASRPAAGSSYEQYF

size: -
V: TRBV29-1
CDR3: CSVVLTSGRDYEQFF

size: -
V: TRBV29-1
CDR3: CSAAMGSTDTQYF

size: -
V: TRBV5-1
CDR3: CASSSRTGPYEQYF

size: -
V: TRBV2
CDR3: CASRSTGGRGYTF

size: -
V: TRBV7-3
CDR3: CASSLSGGDNEQFF

size: -
V: TRBV10-3
CDR3: CAISPQGMNTEAFF

size: -
V: TRBV7-9
CDR3: CASSPRATGGELFF

size: -
V: TRBV19
CDR3: CASGRVSNQPQHF

size: once
V: TRBV15
CDR3: CATSLVPMTGNTIYF